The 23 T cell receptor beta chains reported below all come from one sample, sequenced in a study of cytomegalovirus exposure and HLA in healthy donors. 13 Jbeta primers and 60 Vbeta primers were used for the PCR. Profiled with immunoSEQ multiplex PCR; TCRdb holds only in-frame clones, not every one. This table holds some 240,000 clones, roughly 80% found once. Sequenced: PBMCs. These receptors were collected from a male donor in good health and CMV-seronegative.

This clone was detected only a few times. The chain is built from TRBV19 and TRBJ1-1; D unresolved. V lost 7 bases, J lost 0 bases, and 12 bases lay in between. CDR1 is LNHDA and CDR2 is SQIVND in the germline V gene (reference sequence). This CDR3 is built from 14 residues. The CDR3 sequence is CASIGGQMNTEAFF. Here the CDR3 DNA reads TGTGCCAGTATAGGAGGGCAGATGAACACTGAAGCTTTCTTT.

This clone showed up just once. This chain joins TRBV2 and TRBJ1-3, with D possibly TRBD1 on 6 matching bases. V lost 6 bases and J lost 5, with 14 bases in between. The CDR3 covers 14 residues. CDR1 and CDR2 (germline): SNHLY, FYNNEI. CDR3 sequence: CASSGTIYRNTIYF. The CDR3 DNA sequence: TGTGCCAGCAGCGGGACAATTTATAGAAACACCATATATTTT.

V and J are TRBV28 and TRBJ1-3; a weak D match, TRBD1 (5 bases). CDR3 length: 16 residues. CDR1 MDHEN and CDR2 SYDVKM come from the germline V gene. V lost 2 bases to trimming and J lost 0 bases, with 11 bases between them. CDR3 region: CASSLGGIYSGNTIYF. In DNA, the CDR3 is TGTGCCAGCAGTTTAGGGGGGATTTACTCTGGAAACACCATATATTTT.

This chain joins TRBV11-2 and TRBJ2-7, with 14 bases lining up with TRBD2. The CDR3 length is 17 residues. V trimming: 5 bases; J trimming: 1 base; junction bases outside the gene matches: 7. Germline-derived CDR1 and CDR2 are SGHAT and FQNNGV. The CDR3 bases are TGTGCCAGCAGCGCCGGGACTAGCGGGGGTCCTTCCTACGAGCAGTACTTC. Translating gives CASSAGTSGGPSYEQYF.

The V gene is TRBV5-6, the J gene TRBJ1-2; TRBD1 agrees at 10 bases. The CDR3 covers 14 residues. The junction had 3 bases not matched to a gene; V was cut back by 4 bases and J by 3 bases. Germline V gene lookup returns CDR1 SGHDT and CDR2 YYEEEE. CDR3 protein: CASSRDRGYYGYTF. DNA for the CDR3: TGTGCCAGCAGCCGGGACAGGGGCTACTATGGCTACACCTTC. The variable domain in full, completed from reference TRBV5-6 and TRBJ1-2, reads DAGVTQSPTHLIKTRGQQVTLRCSPKSGHDTVSWYQQALGQGPQFIFQYYEEEERQRGNFPDRFSGHQFPNYSSELNVNALLLGDSALYLCASSRDRGYYGYTFGSGTRLTVV.

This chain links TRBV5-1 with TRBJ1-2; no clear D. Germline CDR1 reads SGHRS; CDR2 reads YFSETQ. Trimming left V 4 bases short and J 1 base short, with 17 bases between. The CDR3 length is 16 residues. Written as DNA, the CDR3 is TGCGCCAGCAGCCCGGGCCCGATGGACTATAACTATGGCTACACCTTC. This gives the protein CASSPGPMDYNYGYTF.

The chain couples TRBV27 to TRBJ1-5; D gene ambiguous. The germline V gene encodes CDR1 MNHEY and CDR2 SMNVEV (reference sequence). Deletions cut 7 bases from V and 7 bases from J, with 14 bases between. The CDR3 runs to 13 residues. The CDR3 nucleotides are TGTGCCAGCAAAGAGGGTTCGGCCCAGCCCCAGCATTTT. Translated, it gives CASKEGSAQPQHF.

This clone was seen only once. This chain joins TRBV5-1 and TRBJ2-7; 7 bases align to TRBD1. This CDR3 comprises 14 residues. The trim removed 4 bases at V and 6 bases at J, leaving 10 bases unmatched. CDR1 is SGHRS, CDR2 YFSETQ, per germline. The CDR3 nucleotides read TGCGCCAGCAGCCTAGGGCAGGGGGAGTCCGAGCAGTACTTC. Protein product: CASSLGQGESEQYF.

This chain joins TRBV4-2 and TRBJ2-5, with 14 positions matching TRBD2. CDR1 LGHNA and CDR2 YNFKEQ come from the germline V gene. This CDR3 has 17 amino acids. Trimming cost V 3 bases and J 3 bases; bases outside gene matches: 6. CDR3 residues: CASSQYPGLAGEETQYF. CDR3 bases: TGTGCCAGCAGCCAGTACCCGGGACTAGCGGGAGAAGAGACCCAGTACTTC.

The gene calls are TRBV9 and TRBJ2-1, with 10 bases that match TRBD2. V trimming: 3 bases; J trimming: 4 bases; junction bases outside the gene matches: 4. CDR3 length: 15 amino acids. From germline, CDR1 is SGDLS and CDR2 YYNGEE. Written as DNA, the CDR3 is TGTGCCAGCAGCGCCCTAGCGGGAGAATACAATGAGCAGTTCTTC. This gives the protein CASSALAGEYNEQFF.

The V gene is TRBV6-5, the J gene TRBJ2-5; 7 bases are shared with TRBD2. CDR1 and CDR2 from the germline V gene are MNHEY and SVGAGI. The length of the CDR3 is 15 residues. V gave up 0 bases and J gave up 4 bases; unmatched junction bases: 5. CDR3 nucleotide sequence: TGTGCCAGCAGTTACTCGCGGGGGAAACTAGAGACCCAGTACTTC. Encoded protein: CASSYSRGKLETQYF.

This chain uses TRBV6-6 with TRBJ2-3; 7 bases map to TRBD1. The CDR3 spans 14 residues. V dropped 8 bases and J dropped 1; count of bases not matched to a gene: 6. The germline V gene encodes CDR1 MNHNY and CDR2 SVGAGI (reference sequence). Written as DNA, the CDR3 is TGTGCCAGCGGTTGGGACAGCCGCACAGATACGCAGTATTTT. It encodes CASGWDSRTDTQYF.

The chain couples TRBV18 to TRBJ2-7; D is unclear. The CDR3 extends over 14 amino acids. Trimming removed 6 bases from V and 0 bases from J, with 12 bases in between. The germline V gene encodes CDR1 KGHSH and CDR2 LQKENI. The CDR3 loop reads CASSTLVSSYEQYF. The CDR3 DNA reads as TGTGCCAGCTCGACACTTGTGAGCTCCTACGAGCAGTACTTC.

CDR3 sequence: CASSFGQGGLGEQYF. CDR3 bases: TGTGCCAGCAGCTTCGGCCAGGGGGGTCTTGGCGAGCAGTACTTC. The chain has TRBV13 and TRBJ2-7; D is possibly TRBD1 (7 bases). Trimming removed 3 bases at V and 6 bases at J, with 18 bases between. CDR1 PRHDT and CDR2 FYEKMQ come from the germline V gene (reference sequence). CDR3 length equals 15 residues.

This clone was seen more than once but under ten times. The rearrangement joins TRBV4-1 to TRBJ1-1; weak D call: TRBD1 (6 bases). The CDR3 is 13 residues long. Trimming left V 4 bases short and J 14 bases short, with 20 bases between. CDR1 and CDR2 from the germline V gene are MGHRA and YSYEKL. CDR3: CASSRREGVANFF. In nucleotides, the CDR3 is TGCGCCAGCAGCCGCAGGGAGGGGGTCGCTAACTTCTTT.

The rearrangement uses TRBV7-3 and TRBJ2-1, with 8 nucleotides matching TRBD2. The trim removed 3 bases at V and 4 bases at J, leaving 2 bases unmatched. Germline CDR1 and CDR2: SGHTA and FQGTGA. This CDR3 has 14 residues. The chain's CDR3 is CASSLGLEYNEQFF. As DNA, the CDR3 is TGTGCCAGCAGCTTGGGACTAGAATACAATGAGCAGTTCTTC.

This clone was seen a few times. CDR3 nucleotide sequence: TGTGCCAGCAGTTACTCCGGGGTACGGGGTCAGCCCCAGCATTTT. It encodes CASSYSGVRGQPQHF. The rearrangement uses TRBV6-5 and TRBJ1-5; D is unresolved. The ends were cut back, 0 bases at V and 6 bases at J, with 12 bases in the middle. CDR3 length equals 15 residues. Per the germline V gene, CDR1 is MNHEY and CDR2 is SVGAGI.

In nucleotides, the CDR3 is TGCGCCAGCAACCGACAGGGAGAGACCCAGTACTTC. The encoded protein is CASNRQGETQYF. The J gene is TRBJ2-5, the V gene TRBV5-1, with 7 positions matching TRBD1. CDR3 size: 12 residues. Germline CDR1 and CDR2: SGHRS and YFSETQ. V gave up 6 bases and J gave up 4 bases; unmatched junction bases: 3.

CDR3 nucleotides: TGTGCCAGCAGTTGGACAGGGAGCTACGAGCAGTACTTC. Translated, it gives CASSWTGSYEQYF. The chain combines TRBV2 with TRBJ2-7, with TRBD1 matching over 8 bases. In germline, CDR1 is SNHLY, CDR2 FYNNEI. With V trimmed by 5 bases and J by 3 bases, 3 bases remained unmatched. There are 13 residues in the CDR3.

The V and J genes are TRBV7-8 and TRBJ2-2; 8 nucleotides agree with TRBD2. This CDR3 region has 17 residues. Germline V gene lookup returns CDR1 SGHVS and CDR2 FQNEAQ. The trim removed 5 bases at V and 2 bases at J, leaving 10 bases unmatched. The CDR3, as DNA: TGTGCCAGCAGCCGAGTAGCGGGATGGAAAAACACCGGGGAGCTGTTTTTT. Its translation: CASSRVAGWKNTGELFF.

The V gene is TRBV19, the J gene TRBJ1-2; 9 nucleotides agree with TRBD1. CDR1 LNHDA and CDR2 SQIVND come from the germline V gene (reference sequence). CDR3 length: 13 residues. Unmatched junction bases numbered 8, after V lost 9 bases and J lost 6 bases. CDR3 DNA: TGTGCCAGCCAATACAGACAGGGGGATGGCTACACCTTC. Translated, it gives CASQYRQGDGYTF.

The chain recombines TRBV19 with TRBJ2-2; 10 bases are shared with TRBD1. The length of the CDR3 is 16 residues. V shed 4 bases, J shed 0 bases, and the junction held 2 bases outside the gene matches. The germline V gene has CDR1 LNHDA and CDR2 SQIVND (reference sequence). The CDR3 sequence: CASSKGQGANTGELFF. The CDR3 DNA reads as TGTGCCAGTAGTAAAGGACAGGGGGCGAACACCGGGGAGCTGTTTTTT.

The CDR3 DNA sequence: TGTGCCAGCAGCTTGGGTTCGGTGACAACTAATGAAAAACTGTTTTTT. It encodes CASSLGSVTTNEKLFF. J is TRBJ1-4 and V is TRBV5-5; D gene ambiguous. Germline lookup yields CDR1 SGHKS and CDR2 YYEKEE (reference sequence). This CDR3 contains 16 residues. V shed 0 bases and J shed 0 bases, with 9 bases lying between them.